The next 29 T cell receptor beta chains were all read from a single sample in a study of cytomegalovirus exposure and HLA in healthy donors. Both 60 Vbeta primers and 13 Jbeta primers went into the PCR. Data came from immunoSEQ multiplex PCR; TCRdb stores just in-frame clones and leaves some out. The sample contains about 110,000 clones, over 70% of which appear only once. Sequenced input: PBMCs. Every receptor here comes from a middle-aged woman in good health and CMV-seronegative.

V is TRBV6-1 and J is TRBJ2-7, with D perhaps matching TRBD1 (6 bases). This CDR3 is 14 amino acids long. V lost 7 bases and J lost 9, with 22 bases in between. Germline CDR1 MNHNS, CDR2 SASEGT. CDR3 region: CASNMDSTPGGQYF. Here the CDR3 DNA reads TGTGCCAGCAATATGGACAGTACACCGGGCGGGCAGTACTTC.

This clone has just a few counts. The CDR3 sequence: CASSLGFTHRGRSAFF. CDR3 in DNA: TGTGCCAGCAGCTTAGGATTCACGCACCGTGGCCGTTCGGCTTTCTTT. V is TRBV7-2 and J is TRBJ1-1; D is ambiguous. Between the trimmed V and J ends, which lost 1 base and 11 bases, there was a span of 23 bases. Looked up from germline, CDR1 is SGHTA and CDR2 is FQGNSA. The CDR3 is 16 residues long.

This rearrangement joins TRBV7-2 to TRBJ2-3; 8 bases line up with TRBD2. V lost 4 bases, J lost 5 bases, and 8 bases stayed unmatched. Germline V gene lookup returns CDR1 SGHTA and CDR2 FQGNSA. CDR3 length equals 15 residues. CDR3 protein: CASSSVAGFLDTQYF. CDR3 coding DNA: TGTGCCAGCAGCTCGGTAGCGGGGTTTCTAGATACGCAGTATTTT.

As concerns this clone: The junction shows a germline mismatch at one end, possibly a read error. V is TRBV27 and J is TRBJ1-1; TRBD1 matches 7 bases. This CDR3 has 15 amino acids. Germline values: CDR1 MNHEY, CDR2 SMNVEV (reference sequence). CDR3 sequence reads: CASRTQGGMKTEAFF. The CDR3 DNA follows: TGTGCCAGCAGAACTCAGGGGGGCATGAAAACTGAAGCTTTCTTT.

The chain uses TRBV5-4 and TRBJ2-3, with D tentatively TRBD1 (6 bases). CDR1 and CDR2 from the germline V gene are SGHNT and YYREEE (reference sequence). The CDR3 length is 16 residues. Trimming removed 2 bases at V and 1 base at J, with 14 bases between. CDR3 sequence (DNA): TGTGCCAGCAGCTTCTACGACAGGACCCGCACAGATACGCAGTATTTT. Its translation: CASSFYDRTRTDTQYF.

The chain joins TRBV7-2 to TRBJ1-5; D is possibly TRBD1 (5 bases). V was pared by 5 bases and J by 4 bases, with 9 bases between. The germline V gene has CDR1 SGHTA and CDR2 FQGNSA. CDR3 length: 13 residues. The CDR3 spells CASSVRQNQPQHF. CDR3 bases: TGTGCCAGCAGCGTCCGACAGAATCAGCCCCAGCATTTT.

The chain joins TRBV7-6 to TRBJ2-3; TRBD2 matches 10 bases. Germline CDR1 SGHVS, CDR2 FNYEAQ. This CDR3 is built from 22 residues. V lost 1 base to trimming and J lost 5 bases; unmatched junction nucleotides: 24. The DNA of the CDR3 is TGTGCCAGCAGCTTAGAGGCTAGCGGGGGAACCTCTGGACGGTCTAGAAGAGATACGCAGTATTTT. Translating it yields CASSLEASGGTSGRSRRDTQYF.

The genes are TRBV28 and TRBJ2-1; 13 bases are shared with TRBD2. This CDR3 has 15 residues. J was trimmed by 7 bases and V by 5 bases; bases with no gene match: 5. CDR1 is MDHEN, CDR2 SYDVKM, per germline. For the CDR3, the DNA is TGTGCCAGCAGTGACGCGGGACTAGCGGGAAATGAGCAGTTCTTC. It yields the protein CASSDAGLAGNEQFF.

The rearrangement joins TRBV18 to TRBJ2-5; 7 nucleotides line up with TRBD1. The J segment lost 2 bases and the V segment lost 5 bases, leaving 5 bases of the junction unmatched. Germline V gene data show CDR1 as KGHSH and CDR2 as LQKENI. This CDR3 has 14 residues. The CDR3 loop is CASSTGTEQETQYF. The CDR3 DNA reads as TGTGCCAGCTCAACCGGGACAGAGCAAGAGACCCAGTACTTC.

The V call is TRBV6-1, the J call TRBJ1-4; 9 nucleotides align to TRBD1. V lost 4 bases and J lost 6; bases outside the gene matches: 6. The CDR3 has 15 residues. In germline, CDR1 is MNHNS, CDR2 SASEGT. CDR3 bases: TGTGCCAGCAGTGTTGGGACAGGGAATGATGAAAAACTGTTTTTT. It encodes CASSVGTGNDEKLFF.

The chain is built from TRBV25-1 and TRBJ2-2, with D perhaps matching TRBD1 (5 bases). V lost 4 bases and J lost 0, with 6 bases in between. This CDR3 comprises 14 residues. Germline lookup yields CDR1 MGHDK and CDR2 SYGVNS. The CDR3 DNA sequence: TGTGCCAGCAGTGGACAGCCGAACACCGGGGAGCTGTTTTTT. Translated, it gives CASSGQPNTGELFF.

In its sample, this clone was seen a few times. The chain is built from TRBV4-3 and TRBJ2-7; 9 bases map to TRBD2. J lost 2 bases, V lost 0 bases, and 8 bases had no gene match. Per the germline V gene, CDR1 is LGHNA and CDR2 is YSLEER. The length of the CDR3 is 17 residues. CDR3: CASSQDVVAGEPYEQYF. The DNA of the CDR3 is TGCGCCAGCAGCCAAGATGTCGTAGCGGGAGAACCCTACGAGCAGTACTTC.

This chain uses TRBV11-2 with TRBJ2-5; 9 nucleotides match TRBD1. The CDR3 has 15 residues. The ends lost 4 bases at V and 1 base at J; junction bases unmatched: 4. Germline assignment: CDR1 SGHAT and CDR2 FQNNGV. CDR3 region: CASSWGQGPQETQYF. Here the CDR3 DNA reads TGTGCCAGCAGCTGGGGACAGGGCCCCCAAGAGACCCAGTACTTC.

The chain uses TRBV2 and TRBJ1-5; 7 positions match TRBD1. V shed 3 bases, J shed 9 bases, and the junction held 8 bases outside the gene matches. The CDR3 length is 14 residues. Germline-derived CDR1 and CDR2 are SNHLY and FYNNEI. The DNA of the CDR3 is TGTGCCAGCAGTGACGGGACAGTCCTTGGGCCCCAGCATTTT. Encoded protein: CASSDGTVLGPQHF.

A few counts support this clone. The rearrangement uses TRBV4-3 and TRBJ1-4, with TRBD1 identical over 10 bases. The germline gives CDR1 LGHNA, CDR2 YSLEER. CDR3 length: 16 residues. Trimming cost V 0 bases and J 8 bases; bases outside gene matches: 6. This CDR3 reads CASSQEYGQGVEKLFF. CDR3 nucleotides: TGCGCCAGCAGCCAAGAGTACGGACAGGGGGTAGAAAAACTGTTTTTT.

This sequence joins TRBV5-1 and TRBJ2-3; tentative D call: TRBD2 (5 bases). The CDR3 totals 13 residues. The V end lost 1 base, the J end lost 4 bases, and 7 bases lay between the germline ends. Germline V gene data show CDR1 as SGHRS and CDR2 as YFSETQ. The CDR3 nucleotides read TGCGCCAGCAGCTTGAGCGGCCCAGATACGCAGTATTTT. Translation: CASSLSGPDTQYF.

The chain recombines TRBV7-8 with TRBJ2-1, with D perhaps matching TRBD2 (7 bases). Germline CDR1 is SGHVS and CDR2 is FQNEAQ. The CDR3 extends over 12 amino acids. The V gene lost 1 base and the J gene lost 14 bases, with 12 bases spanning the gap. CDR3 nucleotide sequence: TGTGCCAGCAGCTTAGTAGGGGGGGGGAAGTTCTTC. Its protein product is CASSLVGGGKFF.

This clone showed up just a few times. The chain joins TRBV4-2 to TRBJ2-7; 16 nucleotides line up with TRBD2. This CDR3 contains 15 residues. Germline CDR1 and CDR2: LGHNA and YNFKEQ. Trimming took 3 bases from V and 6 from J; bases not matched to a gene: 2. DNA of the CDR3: TGTGCCAGCAGCCAGGGACTAGCGGGGGGGGCCGAGCAGTACTTC. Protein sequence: CASSQGLAGGAEQYF.

CDR3 loop: CSARRTGGYTF. In DNA, the CDR3 is TGCAGTGCTAGGAGGACAGGGGGCTACACCTTC. The genes are TRBV20-1 and TRBJ1-2; 8 bases are shared with TRBD1. Losses at the gene ends were 3 bases for V and 8 bases for J; bases not matched to a gene: 2. The germline V gene has CDR1 DFQATT and CDR2 SNEGSKA (reference sequence). CDR3 length equals 11 residues.

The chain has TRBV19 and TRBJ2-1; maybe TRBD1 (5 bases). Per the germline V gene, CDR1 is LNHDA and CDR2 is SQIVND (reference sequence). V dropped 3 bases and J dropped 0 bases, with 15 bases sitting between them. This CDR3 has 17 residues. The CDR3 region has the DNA TGTGCCAGTAGTATCTTAACAGGAGCCAGCTCCTACAATGAGCAGTTCTTC. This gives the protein CASSILTGASSYNEQFF.

The CDR3 nucleotides read TGTGCCATCAACCCGGGACTACCCGGGCGGGAGCAGTACTTC. It encodes CAINPGLPGREQYF. The chain is built from TRBV10-3 and TRBJ2-7; 7 bases agree with TRBD2. Germline V gene sequence: CDR1 ENHRY, CDR2 SYGVKD. This CDR3 has 14 amino acids. Trimming at V came to 7 bases and at J to 7 bases, leaving 13 bases not matched to a gene.

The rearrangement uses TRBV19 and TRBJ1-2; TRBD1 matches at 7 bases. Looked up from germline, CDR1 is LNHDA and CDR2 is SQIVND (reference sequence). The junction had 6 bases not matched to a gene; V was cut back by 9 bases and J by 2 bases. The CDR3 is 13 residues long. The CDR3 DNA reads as TGTGCCAGCACGGGACAGTCAAACTATGGCTACACCTTC. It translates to CASTGQSNYGYTF. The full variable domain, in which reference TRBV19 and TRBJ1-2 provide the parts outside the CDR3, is DGGITQSPKYLFRKEGQNVTLSCEQNLNHDAMYWYRQDPGQGLRLIYYSQIVNDFQKGDIAEGYSVSREKKESFPLTVTSAQKNPTAFYLCASTGQSNYGYTFGSGTRLTVV.

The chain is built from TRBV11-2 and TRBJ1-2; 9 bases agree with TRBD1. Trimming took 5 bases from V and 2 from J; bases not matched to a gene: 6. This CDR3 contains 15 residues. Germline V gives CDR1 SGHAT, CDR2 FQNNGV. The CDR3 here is CASSPGQGLNYGYTF. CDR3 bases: TGTGCCAGCAGCCCGGGACAGGGATTAAACTATGGCTACACCTTC.

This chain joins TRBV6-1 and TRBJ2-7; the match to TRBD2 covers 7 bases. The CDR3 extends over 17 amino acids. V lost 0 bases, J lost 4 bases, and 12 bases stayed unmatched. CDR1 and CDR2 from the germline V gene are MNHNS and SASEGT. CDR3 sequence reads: CASSEAELTNGGYEQYF. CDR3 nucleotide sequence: TGTGCCAGCAGTGAAGCTGAGCTCACAAACGGGGGGTACGAGCAGTACTTC.

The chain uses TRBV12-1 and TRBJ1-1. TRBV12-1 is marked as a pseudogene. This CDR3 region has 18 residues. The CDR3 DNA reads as TGTGCCAGCAGCACCTACAGGCGGGGAAATCCCGGGGACACTGAAGCTTTCTTT. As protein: CASSTYRRGNPGDTEAFF.

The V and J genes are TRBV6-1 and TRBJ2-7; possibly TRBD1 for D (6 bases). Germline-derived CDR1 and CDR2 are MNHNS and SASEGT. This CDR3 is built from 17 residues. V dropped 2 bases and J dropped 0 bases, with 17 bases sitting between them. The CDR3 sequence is CASSESVGTHDSYEQYF. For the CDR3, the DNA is TGTGCCAGCAGTGAATCGGTCGGGACACACGACTCCTACGAGCAGTACTTC.

The CDR3 here is CASSPQGTGADEQFF. For the CDR3, the DNA is TGTGCCAGCTCACCACAGGGGACAGGGGCGGATGAGCAGTTCTTC. This chain uses TRBV18 with TRBJ2-1, with 10 bases aligning to TRBD1. Germline CDR1 is KGHSH and CDR2 is LQKENI. This CDR3 comprises 15 residues. The junction had 5 bases not matched to a gene; V was cut back by 1 base and J by 8 bases. The complete variable domain, with remaining parts taken from reference TRBV18 and TRBJ2-1, reads NAGVMQNPRHLVRRRGQEARLRCSPMKGHSHVYWYRQLPEEGLKFMVYLQKENIIDESGMPKERFSAEFPKEGPSILRIQQVVRGDSAAYFCASSPQGTGADEQFFGPGTRLTVL.

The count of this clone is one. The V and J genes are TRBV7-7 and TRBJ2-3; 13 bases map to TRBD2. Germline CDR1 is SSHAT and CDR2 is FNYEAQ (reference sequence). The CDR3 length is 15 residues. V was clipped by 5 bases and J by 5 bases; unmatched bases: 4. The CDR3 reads CASSLLAGGQDTQYF. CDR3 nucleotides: TGTGCCAGCAGCCTACTAGCGGGGGGGCAAGATACGCAGTATTTT.

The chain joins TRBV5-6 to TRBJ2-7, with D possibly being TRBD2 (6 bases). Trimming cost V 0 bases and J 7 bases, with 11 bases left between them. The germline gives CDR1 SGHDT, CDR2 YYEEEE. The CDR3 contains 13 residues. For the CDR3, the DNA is TGTGCCAGCAGCTTGGGGGGGGTTTGGGAGCAGTACTTC. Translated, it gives CASSLGGVWEQYF.